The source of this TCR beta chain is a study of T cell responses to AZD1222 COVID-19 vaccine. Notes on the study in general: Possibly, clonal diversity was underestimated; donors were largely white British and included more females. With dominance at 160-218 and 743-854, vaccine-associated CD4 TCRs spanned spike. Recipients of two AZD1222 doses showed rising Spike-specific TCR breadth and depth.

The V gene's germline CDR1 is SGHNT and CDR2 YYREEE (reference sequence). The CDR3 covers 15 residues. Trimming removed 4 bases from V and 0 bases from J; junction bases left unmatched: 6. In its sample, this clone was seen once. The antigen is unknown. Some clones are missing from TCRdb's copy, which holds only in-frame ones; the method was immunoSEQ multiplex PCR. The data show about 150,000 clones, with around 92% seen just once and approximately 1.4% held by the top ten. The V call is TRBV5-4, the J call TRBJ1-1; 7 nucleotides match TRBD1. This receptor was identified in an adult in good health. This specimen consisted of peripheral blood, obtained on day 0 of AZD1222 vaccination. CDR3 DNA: TGTGCCAGCAGCGGGGGGGACAGACTGAACACTGAAGCTTTCTTT. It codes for CASSGGDRLNTEAFF.